The sample holds a few counts of the clone carrying this T cell receptor beta chain. Building the TCR beta libraries relied on iRepertoire HTBI primers, and CDR3 regions underwent Arm-PCR. TCRdb redid the calling of the multiplex PCR reads with MiXCR, one entry per CDR3 protein. In the table there are hundreds of thousands of distinct CDR3 sequences, less than 20% of which are singletons. The time point: newly diagnosed GD, antithyroid drugs for less than 3 months. Extracted PBMC RNA gave rise to the TCR library. The CDR3 consists of 18 residues. V gave up 11 bases and J gave up 8 bases; unmatched junction bases: 22. Germline-derived CDR1 and CDR2 are SEHNR and FQNEAQ (reference sequence). The sample comes from a study of regulatory T cells in long-lasting Graves disease.

This TCR came from a female donor with Graves disease. Specimen: peripheral blood mononuclear cells (PBMCs), collected at new diagnosis, from a patient treated with antithyroid drugs. The chain is built from TRBV7-9 and TRBJ2-1, with TRBD2 matching over 12 bases. The CDR3 nucleotides read TGTGCCTGCCGAAAATCGAACGATCAGACTAGCGGGAGCGATGAGCAGTTCTTC. As protein: CACRKSNDQTSGSDEQFF. Drawing the rest from reference TRBV7-9 and TRBJ2-1, the complete variable domain is DTGVSQNPRHKITKRGQNVTFRCDPISEHNRLYWYRQTLGQGPEFLTYFQNEAQLEKSRLLSDRFSAERPKGSFSTLEIQRTEQGDSAMYLCACRKSNDQTSGSDEQFFGPGTRLTVL.